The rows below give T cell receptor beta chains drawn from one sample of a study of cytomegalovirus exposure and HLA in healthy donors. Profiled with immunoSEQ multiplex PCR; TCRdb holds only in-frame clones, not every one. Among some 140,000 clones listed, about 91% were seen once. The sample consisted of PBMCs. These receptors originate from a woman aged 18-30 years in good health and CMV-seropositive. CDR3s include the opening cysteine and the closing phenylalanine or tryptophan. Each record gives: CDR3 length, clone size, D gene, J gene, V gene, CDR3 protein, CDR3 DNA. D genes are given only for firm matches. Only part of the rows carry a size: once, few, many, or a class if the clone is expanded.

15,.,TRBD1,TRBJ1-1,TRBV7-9,CASSSGQGMNTEAFF,TGTGCCAGCAGCTCCGGACAGGGCATGAACACTGAAGCTTTCTTT
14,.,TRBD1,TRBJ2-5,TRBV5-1,CASSSNRGLETQYF,TGCGCCAGCAGCTCAAACAGGGGGCTAGAGACCCAGTACTTC
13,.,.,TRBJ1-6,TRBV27,CASSLQANSPLHF,TGTGCCAGCAGTTTACAGGCTAATTCACCCCTCCACTTT
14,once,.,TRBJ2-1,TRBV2,CASSLSEVGNEQFF,TGTGCCAGCAGCCTCAGTGAGGTCGGCAATGAGCAGTTCTTC
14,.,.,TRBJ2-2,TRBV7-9,CASSSRGGTGELFF,TGTGCCAGCAGCTCGCGGGGCGGCACCGGGGAGCTGTTTTTT
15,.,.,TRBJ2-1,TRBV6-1,CAGSTGVSSYNEQFF,TGTGCCGGTTCGACAGGTGTGAGCTCCTACAATGAGCAGTTCTTC
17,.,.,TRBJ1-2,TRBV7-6,CASSLTSRPLACYGYTF,TGTGCCAGCAGCTTGACAAGTCGCCCCCTCGCATGCTATGGCTACACCTTC
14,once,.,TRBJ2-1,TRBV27,CASRSGVTYNEQFF,TGTGCCAGCAGATCCGGTGTAACCTACAATGAGCAGTTCTTC
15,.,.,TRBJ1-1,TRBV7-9,CASTPSGQLNTEAFF,TGTGCCAGCACGCCGTCGGGACAACTGAACACTGAAGCTTTCTTT
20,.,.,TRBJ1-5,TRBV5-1,CASSSPGHDRPPNSNQPQHF,TGCGCCAGCAGCTCCCCTGGCCACGACAGGCCCCCGAATAGCAATCAGCCCCAGCATTTT
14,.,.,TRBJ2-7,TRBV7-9,CASSSFNPGYEQYF,TGTGCCAGCAGCTCTTTCAACCCAGGCTACGAGCAGTACTTC
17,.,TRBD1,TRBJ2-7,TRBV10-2,CASSESVGQGAPYEQYF,TGCGCCAGCAGTGAGTCAGTGGGGCAGGGGGCGCCTTACGAGCAGTACTTC
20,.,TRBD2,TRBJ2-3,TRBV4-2,CASSQSRTSGGAGFTDTQYF,TGTGCCAGCAGCCAAAGCCGAACTAGCGGGGGGGCCGGTTTCACAGATACGCAGTATTTT
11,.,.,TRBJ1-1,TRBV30,CAWSHELRAFF,TGTGCCTGGAGTCACGAGTTGAGGGCTTTCTTT
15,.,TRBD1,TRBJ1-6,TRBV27,CASSLDRGDNSPLHF,TGTGCCAGCAGTCTGGACAGGGGGGACAATTCACCCCTCCACTTT
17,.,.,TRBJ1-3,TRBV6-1,CASSEAYGFYSGNTIYF,TGTGCCAGCAGTGAAGCCTACGGTTTCTACTCTGGAAACACCATATATTTT
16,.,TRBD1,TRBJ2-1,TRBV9,CASSVEGGPPANEQFF,TGTGCCAGCAGCGTAGAAGGGGGCCCGCCTGCTAATGAGCAGTTCTTC
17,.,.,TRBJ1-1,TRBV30,CAFHFDRQGPQNTEAFF,TGTGCCTTTCATTTTGATCGGCAGGGGCCCCAGAACACTGAAGCTTTCTTT
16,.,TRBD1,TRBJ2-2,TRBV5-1,CASSSRTGKSAGELFF,TGCGCCAGCAGCTCTAGGACAGGGAAGAGCGCCGGGGAGCTGTTTTTT
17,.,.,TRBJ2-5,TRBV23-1,CASSPRQTVLSGETQYF,TGCGCCAGCAGCCCTAGGCAGACGGTCCTATCTGGGGAGACCCAGTACTTC
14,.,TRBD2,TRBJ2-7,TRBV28,CASNGQERGREQYF,TGTGCCAGCAACGGGCAGGAGCGGGGTAGAGAGCAGTACTTC
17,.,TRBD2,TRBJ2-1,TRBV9,CASSFRLAGGSYNEQFF,TGTGCCAGCAGCTTCAGACTAGCGGGGGGCTCCTACAATGAGCAGTTCTTC
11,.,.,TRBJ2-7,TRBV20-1,CSASRSSEQYF,TGCAGTGCAAGCAGGTCGAGCGAGCAGTACTTC
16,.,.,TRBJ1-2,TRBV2,CASSEMALDANYGYTF,TGTGCCAGCAGTGAAATGGCTCTAGATGCTAACTATGGCTACACCTTC